This TCR beta chain was sequenced in a study of T cells in localized non-small cell lung cancer. This CDR3 has 15 amino acids. Germline trimming cut 4 bases from V and 4 bases from J; bases unmatched to any gene: 5. The germline CDR1 and CDR2 sequences are MNHEY and SMNVEV (reference sequence). The method was immunoSEQ multiplex PCR; TCRdb's version includes in-frame clones alone and lacks a portion of them. Here the sample spans over 20,000 clones, approximately 81% being singletons. Note on this clone: Its antigen is currently unknown.

Study-level results: A median of 57 of the top 100 tumor clones appeared in adjacent lung, which was paired and uninvolved. Longer overall survival associated with higher blood T cell density; shorter survival with higher adjacent-lung clonality.

This receptor was identified in a man aged 40 to 75 with stage III squamous cell lung carcinoma. Source: peripheral blood, taken before any cancer treatment. The chain combines TRBV27 with TRBJ1-5, with 9 nucleotides matching TRBD1. The CDR3 region is CASSSGQGRNQPQHF. Here the CDR3 DNA reads TGTGCCAGCAGTTCCGGACAGGGGAGGAATCAGCCCCAGCATTTT.